The TCR beta chain described here comes from a study of CD8+ T cells in alopecia areata. To note about this clone: Its antigen is not identified.

Study conclusions and caveats: Clarity of TCR sharing across patients fell short of that in mice, possibly HLA-related.

After isolation, RNA underwent reverse transcription to generate cDNA as the sequencing template. Produced via immunoSEQ multiplex PCR; TCRdb's table is partial and in-frame only. The top ten hold approximately 4.3% of the sample, which has approximately 150,000 clones, roughly 50% seen once. This CDR3 region has 15 residues. Trimming took 3 bases from V and 11 from J, leaving 20 bases between them. Germline V gives CDR1 LNHNV, CDR2 YYDKDF (reference sequence). Sequencing input: CD4+ T cells sorted from blood. The source is a human donor in good health. V gene TRBV15 combines with J gene TRBJ1-5; no clear D. The DNA for the CDR3 is TGTGCCACCAGCAGGGATGACATCGGAGCAGGAGCCCAGCATTTT. Its translation is CATSRDDIGAGAQHF.